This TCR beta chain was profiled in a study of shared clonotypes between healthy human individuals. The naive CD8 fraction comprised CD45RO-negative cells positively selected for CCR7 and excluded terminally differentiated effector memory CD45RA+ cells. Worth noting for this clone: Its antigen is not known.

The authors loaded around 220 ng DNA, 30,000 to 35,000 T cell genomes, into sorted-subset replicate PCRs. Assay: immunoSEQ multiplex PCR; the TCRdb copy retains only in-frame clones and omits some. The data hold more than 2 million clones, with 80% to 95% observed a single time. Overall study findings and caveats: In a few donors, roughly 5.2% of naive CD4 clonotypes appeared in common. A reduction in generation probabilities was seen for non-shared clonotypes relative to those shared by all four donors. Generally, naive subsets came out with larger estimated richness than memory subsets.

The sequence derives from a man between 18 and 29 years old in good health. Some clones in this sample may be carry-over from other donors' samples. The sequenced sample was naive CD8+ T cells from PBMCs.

The CDR3 loop is CASSGMTGARETQYF. CDR3 nucleotides: TGCGCCAGCAGCGGCATGACAGGGGCTCGGGAGACCCAGTACTTC. The genes are TRBV5-1 and TRBJ2-5; 8 bases fit TRBD1. CDR1 and CDR2 from the germline V gene are SGHRS and YFSETQ. The V segment lost 4 bases and the J segment 5 bases; nucleotides outside the gene matches: 10. The CDR3 is made up of 15 amino acids.